Described below is a single T cell receptor (beta chain) sequence and its context. This specimen belongs to a study of T cells in Graves' hyperthyroidism and ophthalmopathy. The junction had 9 bases not matched to a gene; V was cut back by 0 bases and J by 6 bases. In germline, CDR1 is DFQATT, CDR2 SNEGSKA (reference sequence). The CDR3 runs 15 residues. RNA transcripts yielded amplified TCR beta CDR3 regions. Using the HTBI primer set, a first-round RT-PCR was run on the TCR CDR3. TCRdb re-analysed the multiplex PCR reads in MiXCR, keeping a single row per CDR3 protein. The data show around 400,000 distinct CDR3 sequences, around 25% seen once.

V is TRBV20-1 and J is TRBJ2-7; 9 nucleotides line up with TRBD2. Sequenced input: blood. The source of this sequence is a man over 45 with Graves' hyperthyroidism. CDR3 protein: CSARERAGGPSEQYF. In DNA form, the CDR3 reads TGCAGTGCTAGAGAAAGGGCGGGAGGGCCCTCCGAGCAGTACTTC.